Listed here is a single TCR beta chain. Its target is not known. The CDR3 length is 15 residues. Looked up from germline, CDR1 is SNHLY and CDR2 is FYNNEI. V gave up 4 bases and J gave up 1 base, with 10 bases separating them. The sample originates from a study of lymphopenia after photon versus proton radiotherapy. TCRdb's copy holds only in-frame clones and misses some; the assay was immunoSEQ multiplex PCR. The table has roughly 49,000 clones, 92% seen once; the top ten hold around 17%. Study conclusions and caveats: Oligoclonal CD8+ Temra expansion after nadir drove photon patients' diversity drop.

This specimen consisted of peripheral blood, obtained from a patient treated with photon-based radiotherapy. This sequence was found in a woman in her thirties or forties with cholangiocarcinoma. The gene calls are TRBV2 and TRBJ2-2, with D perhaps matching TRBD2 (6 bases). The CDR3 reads CASSVGGLNTGELFF. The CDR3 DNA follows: TGTGCCAGCAGTGTGGGGGGATTGAACACCGGGGAGCTGTTTTTT.